These 27 T cell receptor beta chains originate from one sample sequenced in a study of CD8+ T cells in alopecia areata. Following extraction, RNA underwent reverse transcription to cDNA, which served as the sequencing template. Assay: immunoSEQ multiplex PCR; the TCRdb copy retains only in-frame clones and omits some. The table lists some 200,000 clones, roughly 53% of them singletons. Noted treatment: oral pan-JAK inhibitor, 5-10 mg twice daily. Material: CD8+ T cells sorted from blood, obtained at week 24, from a patient treated with tofacitinib. These receptors originate from a human donor with alopecia areata.

The chain employs TRBV5-1 and TRBJ2-5; D is possibly TRBD2 (6 bases). CDR3 length: 17 amino acids. Trimming cost V 0 bases and J 5 bases, with 20 bases left between them. Germline V gene sequence: CDR1 SGHRS, CDR2 YFSETQ. Here the CDR3 reads CASSLALLRGEGETQYF. The CDR3, as DNA: TGCGCCAGCAGCTTGGCCTTGTTGCGGGGAGAGGGGGAGACCCAGTACTTC.

The gene calls are TRBV11-3 and TRBJ1-1, with a possible D match to TRBD1 (5 bases). This CDR3 has 14 amino acids. Germline lookup yields CDR1 SGHNT and CDR2 YENEEA. V was cut by 4 bases and J by 0 bases, with 9 bases left in between. CDR3 sequence: CASSSRGLNTEAFF. The CDR3 nucleotides read TGTGCCAGCAGCTCGCGGGGGTTGAACACTGAAGCTTTCTTT.

A single count supports this clone. V is TRBV4-2 and J is TRBJ2-3; no clear D gene. The germline CDR1 and CDR2 sequences are LGHNA and YNFKEQ. The CDR3 totals 18 residues. The V gene lost 3 bases and the J gene lost 2 bases, with 21 bases spanning the gap. The CDR3 reads CASSQEDRASGITDTQYF. The CDR3 coding sequence is TGTGCCAGCAGCCAGGAAGACCGGGCCTCCGGCATCACAGATACGCAGTATTTT.

The chain joins TRBV29-1 to TRBJ2-7; TRBD1 matches at 11 bases. The CDR3 contains 14 residues. Unmatched junction bases numbered 10, after V lost 6 bases and J lost 6 bases. Germline CDR1 reads SQVTM; CDR2 reads ANQGSEA. CDR3 DNA: TGCAGCGTGTATACTCTGGACAGGGGGCCCGAGCAGTACTTC. Translation gives CSVYTLDRGPEQYF.

The gene calls are TRBV4-1 and TRBJ1-5, with a weak D call TRBD1 (5 bases). Deletions cut 4 bases from V and 4 bases from J, with 17 bases between. The CDR3 is 16 amino acids. Germline CDR1 reads MGHRA; CDR2 reads YSYEKL. CDR3 sequence: CASSLRGGSANQPQHF. The CDR3 DNA reads TGCGCCAGCAGCCTCCGTGGGGGGTCCGCAAATCAGCCCCAGCATTTT.

CDR3 protein: CASSIDPDRPYNEQFF. The CDR3 coding sequence is TGTGCCAGTAGTATAGATCCTGACAGGCCCTACAATGAGCAGTTCTTC. V usage is TRBV19 and J usage is TRBJ2-1; TRBD1 is a possible D gene (6 bases). CDR1 is LNHDA, CDR2 SQIVND, per germline (reference sequence). Between the trimmed V and J ends, which lost 0 bases and 2 bases, there was a span of 11 bases. CDR3 length: 16 residues.

This chain uses TRBV30 with TRBJ1-5; D not resolved. CDR1 and CDR2 (germline): GTSNPN, SVGIG (reference sequence). This CDR3 comprises 15 residues. The V end was cut by 2 bases, the J end by 0 bases, with 11 bases between. The CDR3 loop is CAWSSHSISNQPQHF. The CDR3 coding sequence is TGTGCCTGGAGTTCACATAGCATTAGCAATCAGCCCCAGCATTTT.

The V and J genes are TRBV5-6 and TRBJ1-6; no definite D call. The ends were cut back, 0 bases at V and 9 bases at J, with 10 bases in the middle. From germline, CDR1 is SGHDT and CDR2 YYEEEE. CDR3 length: 14 amino acids. The CDR3 DNA follows: TGTGCCAGCAGCTTGGGAGGTTGGGGTTCACCCCTCCACTTT. Translating gives CASSLGGWGSPLHF. Supplemented by reference TRBV5-6 and TRBJ1-6, the full variable domain reads DAGVTQSPTHLIKTRGQQVTLRCSPKSGHDTVSWYQQALGQGPQFIFQYYEEEERQRGNFPDRFSGHQFPNYSSELNVNALLLGDSALYLCASSLGGWGSPLHFGNGTRLTVT.

The chain is built from TRBV7-8 and TRBJ2-7; D is perhaps TRBD1 or TRBD2 (5 bases each). The V and J ends lost 4 bases and 7 bases respectively, with 20 bases between them. CDR3 length: 15 residues. Germline V CDR1 and CDR2: SGHVS, FQNEAQ. CDR3 loop: CASSYQGPPTREQYF. In DNA, the CDR3 is TGTGCCAGCAGCTATCAGGGACCCCCCACCCGGGAGCAGTACTTC.

The V and J genes are TRBV19 and TRBJ2-7, with D possibly TRBD2 on 5 matching bases. CDR1 LNHDA and CDR2 SQIVND come from the germline V gene (reference sequence). The CDR3 contains 11 residues. V was shortened by 9 bases and J by 2 bases, with 8 bases between the two germline ends. DNA of the CDR3: TGTGCCAGCGGGATTGCCTACGAGCAGTACTTC. This encodes CASGIAYEQYF.

The count of this clone is one. The J gene is TRBJ1-2, the V gene TRBV13, with 9 bases fitting TRBD1. The CDR3 totals 19 residues. Germline V gene data show CDR1 as PRHDT and CDR2 as FYEKMQ (reference sequence). Trimming took 0 bases from V and 5 from J; bases not matched to a gene: 16. CDR3: CASSLGASRDRVRGYGYTF. The CDR3, as DNA: TGTGCCAGCAGCTTAGGAGCGTCCCGGGACAGGGTACGGGGTTATGGCTACACCTTC.

The chain joins TRBV27 to TRBJ2-5; weak D call: TRBD1 (6 bases). The CDR3 runs to 11 residues. Germline V gives CDR1 MNHEY, CDR2 SMNVEV (reference sequence). The V end lost 8 bases, the J end lost 5 bases, and 9 bases lay between the germline ends. The CDR3 here is CASLDRETQYF. The CDR3 nucleotides read TGTGCCAGCCTAGACAGGGAGACCCAGTACTTC.

This chain links TRBV7-9 with TRBJ1-6, with D possibly TRBD1 on 5 matching bases. From germline, CDR1 is SEHNR and CDR2 FQNEAQ (reference sequence). The CDR3 length is 14 residues. V lost 3 bases and J 14 bases, leaving 17 bases between the germline ends. The CDR3 loop is CASSLGTGGETLHF. The CDR3 DNA is TGTGCCAGCAGCTTGGGGACGGGTGGTGAGACCCTCCACTTT.

Comment on this clone: This CDR3 is also generated by other DNA sequences in the sample. The V gene is TRBV19, the J gene TRBJ2-1; D is unclear. V was trimmed by 5 bases and J by 3 bases, leaving 2 bases between them. CDR3 size: 11 residues. CDR1 LNHDA and CDR2 SQIVND come from the germline V gene (reference sequence). CDR3 DNA: TGTGCCAGTAGTCTCTACAATGAGCAGTTCTTC. Protein product: CASSLYNEQFF.

This sequence joins TRBV9 and TRBJ2-1; 9 bases are shared with TRBD2. CDR1 and CDR2 from the germline V gene are SGDLS and YYNGEE. V shed 4 bases, J shed 4 bases, and the junction held 9 bases outside the gene matches. The CDR3 has 16 residues. CDR3 residues: CASSPGGGGAYNEQFF. The DNA of the CDR3 is TGTGCCAGCAGCCCTGGAGGCGGGGGGGCTTACAATGAGCAGTTCTTC. Full variable domain (remainder filled in from reference TRBV9 and TRBJ2-1): DSGVTQTPKHLITATGQRVTLRCSPRSGDLSVYWYQQSLDQGLQFLIQYYNGEERAKGNILERFSAQQFPDLHSELNLSSLELGDSALYFCASSPGGGGAYNEQFFGPGTRLTVL.

V and J are TRBV9 and TRBJ1-2, with D possibly TRBD1 on 5 matching bases. V was trimmed by 4 bases and J by 4 bases, leaving 14 bases between them. Germline lookup yields CDR1 SGDLS and CDR2 YYNGEE. This CDR3 spans 14 amino acids. The CDR3 here is CASSPSGPSYGYTF. CDR3 bases: TGTGCCAGCAGCCCCTCGGGACCGTCCTATGGCTACACCTTC.

This clone turned up a few times. This sequence joins TRBV27 and TRBJ2-6; a possible D gene is TRBD2 (5 bases). CDR3 length: 14 residues. Germline V gives CDR1 MNHEY, CDR2 SMNVEV (reference sequence). Trimming left V 5 bases short and J 3 bases short, with 8 bases between. The DNA of the CDR3 is TGTGCCAGCAGTCCGGGGATTGGGGCCAACGTCCTGACTTTC. Protein sequence: CASSPGIGANVLTF.

This clone has only a few counts. V is TRBV4-1 and J is TRBJ1-5, with D unclear. CDR3 size: 16 residues. The V and J ends lost 1 base and 0 bases respectively, with 10 bases between them. Germline CDR1 is MGHRA and CDR2 is YSYEKL. The CDR3: CASSQAAANSNQPQHF. The CDR3 coding sequence is TGCGCCAGCAGCCAAGCCGCGGCAAATAGCAATCAGCCCCAGCATTTT.

This clone has a handful of counts. The rearrangement uses TRBV6-5 and TRBJ2-4; D call uncertain. In germline, CDR1 is MNHEY, CDR2 SVGAGI. This CDR3 is 16 amino acids long. The germline V and J ends were trimmed by 4 bases and 0 bases, with 13 bases remaining between them. CDR3 loop: CASSSGGLLAKNIQYF. The CDR3 nucleotides are TGTGCCAGCAGTTCCGGTGGCCTCCTAGCCAAAAACATTCAGTACTTC.

V gene TRBV4-1 combines with J gene TRBJ2-3, with a weak D call TRBD2 (6 bases). The CDR3 consists of 15 residues. The V end lost 3 bases, the J end lost 4 bases, and 14 bases lay between the germline ends. Germline-derived CDR1 and CDR2 are MGHRA and YSYEKL. CDR3 DNA sequence: TGCGCCAGCAGCCAGGGGGGATCCCCCCCAGATACGCAGTATTTT. It specifies CASSQGGSPPDTQYF.

The chain uses TRBV27 and TRBJ2-7, with D uncertain. This CDR3 has 11 amino acids. CDR1 is MNHEY and CDR2 is SMNVEV in the germline V gene (reference sequence). The V end was cut by 6 bases, the J end by 3 bases, with 6 bases between. CDR3 in amino acids: CASRSVYEQYF. The CDR3 DNA reads as TGTGCCAGCAGGTCGGTCTACGAGCAGTACTTC.

The chain carries TRBV5-1 and TRBJ1-1; D may be TRBD1 (6 bases). Germline loops: CDR1 SGHRS, CDR2 YFSETQ. V shed 0 bases and J shed 1 base, with 10 bases lying between them. CDR3 length equals 15 residues. The CDR3 region is CASSLVRGPNTEAFF. The CDR3 nucleotides are TGCGCCAGCAGCTTGGTTCGGGGGCCGAACACTGAAGCTTTCTTT.

Details on this clone: Relative to the germline gene, one junction end is altered; a read error may explain this. The chain carries TRBV2 and TRBJ1-1; a possible D gene is TRBD1 (6 bases). Germline V gene sequence: CDR1 SNHLY, CDR2 FYNNEI. There are 14 residues in the CDR3. Here the CDR3 reads CASREDRPYTEAFF. In DNA form, the CDR3 reads TGTGCCAGCAGGGAAGACAGGCCGTACACTGAAGCTTTCTTT.

This clone showed up just a few times. This chain joins TRBV30 and TRBJ1-5; maybe TRBD1 (5 bases). Germline loops: CDR1 GTSNPN, CDR2 SVGIG (reference sequence). This CDR3 comprises 12 residues. Trimming stripped 3 bases from V and 13 bases from J, with 16 bases between. Here the CDR3 DNA reads TGTGCCTGGAGCGACGACGTGGGGGAACAGCATTTT. Protein product: CAWSDDVGEQHF.

The CDR3 reads CAWSVGQGTEAFF. CDR3 nucleotide sequence: TGTGCCTGGAGTGTGGGGCAGGGCACTGAAGCTTTCTTT. The chain carries TRBV30 and TRBJ1-1, with a tentative D call TRBD1 (5 bases). V was pared by 0 bases and J by 4 bases, with 9 bases between. This CDR3 is built from 13 residues. From germline, CDR1 is GTSNPN and CDR2 SVGIG (reference sequence).

This clone was detected only a few times. The chain couples TRBV9 to TRBJ1-5; D is possibly TRBD1 (6 bases). Trimming shortened V by 4 bases and J by 1 base, and 12 bases separated the two germline ends. Germline V lookup: CDR1 SGDLS, CDR2 YYNGEE. CDR3 length: 15 amino acids. CDR3 amino acids: CASSRDTTSNQPQHF. Written as DNA, the CDR3 is TGTGCCAGCAGCCGGGACACTACAAGCAATCAGCCCCAGCATTTT.

This chain joins TRBV15 and TRBJ1-2, with D unclear. CDR3 length: 16 amino acids. Looked up from germline, CDR1 is LNHNV and CDR2 is YYDKDF (reference sequence). Trimming pared 0 bases from V and 0 bases from J, leaving 11 bases between. DNA for the CDR3: TGTGCCACCAGCAGAGATAGGAGCTATTCTAACTATGGCTACACCTTC. The encoded protein is CATSRDRSYSNYGYTF.